Listed here are 21 T cell receptor beta chains from one sample, sequenced in a study of OX40 agonist ivuxolimab in advanced cancers. Sequencing was performed with immunoSEQ multiplex PCR; in TCRdb, only in-frame clones are kept and a portion is missing. The sample lists approximately 88,000 clones, around nine tenths seen once, with approximately 0.3% in the top ten. The sequencing used CD4+ or CD8+ T cells sorted from blood, collected in a trial of the OX40 agonist ivuxolimab. These receptors were obtained from an adult with an advanced solid tumor such as melanoma, head and neck, liver or kidney cancer.

The V and J genes are TRBV7-9 and TRBJ1-2; D uncertain. V was pared by 2 bases and J by 4 bases, with 11 bases between. The CDR3 length is 14 residues. CDR1 and CDR2 (germline): SEHNR, FQNEAQ (reference sequence). CDR3 sequence (DNA): TGTGCCAGCAGCTTAAGGTCGGATACCTATGGCTACACCTTC. Translation gives CASSLRSDTYGYTF. The whole variable domain, remainder taken from reference TRBV7-9 and TRBJ1-2, is DTGVSQNPRHKITKRGQNVTFRCDPISEHNRLYWYRQTLGQGPEFLTYFQNEAQLEKSRLLSDRFSAERPKGSFSTLEIQRTEQGDSAMYLCASSLRSDTYGYTFGSGTRLTVV.

V usage is TRBV7-3 and J usage is TRBJ1-1; D uncertain. This CDR3 contains 13 residues. V was clipped by 2 bases and J by 0 bases, with 4 bases between them. Germline-derived CDR1 and CDR2 are SGHTA and FQGTGA. CDR3 sequence: CASSLYMNTEAFF. As DNA, the CDR3 is TGTGCCAGCAGCTTATACATGAACACTGAAGCTTTCTTT.

The gene calls are TRBV7-9 and TRBJ1-2, with a possible D match to TRBD1 (6 bases). V was cut by 3 bases and J by 7 bases, with 15 bases left in between. The germline gives CDR1 SEHNR, CDR2 FQNEAQ (reference sequence). This CDR3 has 14 amino acids. The chain's CDR3 is CASSLLEGGSGYTF. For the CDR3, the DNA is TGTGCCAGCAGCTTGTTAGAGGGGGGAAGTGGCTACACCTTC.

The V and J genes are TRBV21-1 and TRBJ1-5; the table's D call TRBD1 went unverified against the DNA. TRBV21-1 corresponds to a pseudogene. The CDR3 runs 12 residues. The CDR3 is CASNHRDRPQHF. CDR3 coding DNA: TGTGCCAGCAACCACAGGGATCGGCCCCAGCATTTT.

The chain joins TRBV7-2 to TRBJ1-6; D is uncertain. This CDR3 has 18 residues. Trimming removed 2 bases from V and 0 bases from J, with 14 bases in between. CDR1 is SGHTA, CDR2 FQGNSA, per germline. The CDR3 sequence is CASSLRSFQSSYNSPLHF. The CDR3 nucleotides are TGTGCCAGCAGCTTACGGTCTTTCCAAAGCTCCTATAATTCACCCCTCCACTTT.

The V call is TRBV6-6, the J call TRBJ1-2; D gene ambiguous. The V and J ends lost 6 bases and 2 bases respectively, with 4 bases between them. Germline V gene sequence: CDR1 MNHNY, CDR2 SVGAGI (reference sequence). This CDR3 comprises 11 residues. CDR3 region: CASSGNYGYTF. The CDR3 nucleotides read TGTGCCAGCAGCGGAAACTATGGCTACACCTTC.

The chain's CDR3 is CASSQVGKYTGELFF. The CDR3, as DNA: TGCGCCAGCAGCCAAGTGGGCAAATACACCGGGGAGCTGTTTTTT. The chain carries TRBV4-1 and TRBJ2-2; D not certain. V dropped 1 base and J dropped 3 bases, with 9 bases sitting between them. The germline V gene has CDR1 MGHRA and CDR2 YSYEKL. This CDR3 is built from 15 residues.

This chain connects TRBV5-1 to TRBJ1-2; possible D gene TRBD1, 6 bases. The germline CDR1 and CDR2 sequences are SGHRS and YFSETQ. The V gene lost 0 bases and the J gene lost 2 bases, with 8 bases spanning the gap. This CDR3 has 14 amino acids. CDR3 sequence: CASSLETGNYGYTF. In DNA, the CDR3 is TGCGCCAGCAGCTTGGAAACAGGGAACTATGGCTACACCTTC.

This clone occurred once. V usage is TRBV6-5 and J usage is TRBJ1-5; TRBD1 is a possible D gene (6 bases). The V gene's germline CDR1 is MNHEY and CDR2 SVGAGI. The CDR3 extends over 15 amino acids. The V end was cut by 5 bases, the J end by 3 bases, with 14 bases between. This CDR3 reads CASSRQQGLNQPQHF. CDR3 DNA sequence: TGTGCCAGCAGTCGCCAGCAGGGGCTCAATCAGCCCCAGCATTTT.

V is TRBV5-1 and J is TRBJ1-3; D remains ambiguous. CDR3 length: 14 residues. Germline CDR1 reads SGHRS; CDR2 reads YFSETQ. Trimming left V 1 base short and J 0 bases short, with 5 bases between. The CDR3 DNA reads as TGCGCCAGCAGCTTGACAAGCTCTGGAAACACCATATATTTT. The encoded protein is CASSLTSSGNTIYF.

The chain combines TRBV14 with TRBJ1-6; D is unresolved. This CDR3 comprises 16 residues. Germline CDR1 is SGHDN and CDR2 is FVKESK. The V end lost 4 bases, the J end lost 5 bases, and 15 bases lay between the germline ends. The CDR3 sequence is CASSPRTAYNNSPLHF. CDR3 DNA: TGTGCCAGCAGCCCGAGGACGGCGTATAATAATTCACCCCTCCACTTT.

This clone appeared once. The J gene is TRBJ1-4, the V gene TRBV6-4; D gene unclear. The CDR3 sequence is 14 residues long. Deletions cut 7 bases from V and 7 bases from J, with 16 bases between. From germline, CDR1 is MRHNA and CDR2 SNTAGT. CDR3 protein: CASKGRVEGEKLFF. The DNA of the CDR3 is TGTGCCAGCAAGGGTAGGGTGGAGGGTGAAAAACTGTTTTTT.

The chain combines TRBV6-5 with TRBJ1-5; D is uncertain. The CDR3 runs 13 residues. Germline CDR1 is MNHEY and CDR2 is SVGAGI. V was cut by 4 bases and J by 3 bases, with 7 bases left in between. The CDR3 loop is CASSFFLNQPQHF. For the CDR3, the DNA is TGTGCCAGCAGTTTCTTCCTCAATCAGCCCCAGCATTTT.

Turning to this clone: The sample carries other DNA sequences with the same CDR3. The V call is TRBV27, the J call TRBJ2-1; a possible D gene is TRBD2 (6 bases). The germline V gene encodes CDR1 MNHEY and CDR2 SMNVEV (reference sequence). This CDR3 comprises 14 residues. Trimming left V 6 bases short and J 8 bases short, with 17 bases between. This chain's CDR3 is CASSFRGARDEQFF. The DNA for the CDR3 is TGTGCCAGCAGCTTCCGCGGGGCCAGGGATGAGCAGTTCTTC.

The rearrangement uses TRBV30 and TRBJ1-5; D unresolved. Germline-derived CDR1 and CDR2 are GTSNPN and SVGIG (reference sequence). V was shortened by 0 bases and J by 2 bases, with 8 bases between the two germline ends. The CDR3 is 14 amino acids. CDR3: CAWSVRRGNQPQHF. CDR3 sequence (DNA): TGTGCCTGGAGTGTACGGAGGGGCAATCAGCCCCAGCATTTT.

The chain has TRBV5-1 and TRBJ2-2; D may match TRBD1 or TRBD2 (5 bases each). Germline V lookup: CDR1 SGHRS, CDR2 YFSETQ. The V and J ends lost 4 bases and 7 bases respectively, with 20 bases between them. The length of the CDR3 is 16 residues. The CDR3 here is CASSRDRAGRGGELFF. The DNA for the CDR3 is TGCGCCAGCAGCCGCGACCGGGCAGGGAGAGGCGGGGAGCTGTTTTTT.

CDR3 coding DNA: TGCGCCAGCAGTGAGACAGGGGGCGACTATGGCTACACCTTC. Encoded protein: CASSETGGDYGYTF. This chain links TRBV10-2 with TRBJ1-2; 9 bases map to TRBD1. Germline CDR1 WSHSY, CDR2 SAAADI. The CDR3 extends over 14 amino acids. With 2 bases clipped from V and 3 bases from J, the junction kept 1 base outside the gene matches.

The rearrangement joins TRBV19 to TRBJ1-4; tentatively, D is TRBD1 (5 bases). The CDR3 contains 15 residues. Trimming cost V 6 bases and J 8 bases, with 19 bases left between them. The V gene's germline CDR1 is LNHDA and CDR2 SQIVND (reference sequence). The CDR3 DNA reads TGTGCCAGTAGCCGCGATAGACAGAGCCTCGAAAAACTGTTTTTT. Its protein product is CASSRDRQSLEKLFF.

CDR3 DNA: TGTGCCAGCAGCCAAACGAGGGGAGGCGAAAAACTGTTTTTT. Translation gives CASSQTRGGEKLFF. The V call is TRBV14, the J call TRBJ1-4; weak D call: TRBD1 (5 bases). Trimming took off 2 bases at V and 8 bases at J, with 12 bases between the two ends. The V gene's germline CDR1 is SGHDN and CDR2 FVKESK. The CDR3 loop spans 14 amino acids.

In this sample, this clone turned up a few times. V gene TRBV19 combines with J gene TRBJ2-1, with a weak D call TRBD2 (7 bases). The V gene's germline CDR1 is LNHDA and CDR2 SQIVND (reference sequence). The V end lost 3 bases, the J end lost 10 bases, and 10 bases lay between the germline ends. The CDR3 sequence is 12 residues long. The CDR3 is CASSIGGREQFF. CDR3 in DNA: TGTGCCAGTAGTATCGGGGGGCGCGAGCAGTTCTTC.

For this clone: Germline is not matched at one junction end, which may reflect a read error. The chain combines TRBV25-1 with TRBJ2-1; 11 bases match TRBD1. This CDR3 region has 13 residues. CDR1 is MGHDK and CDR2 is SYGVNS in the germline V gene. This CDR3 reads CASSDPRDRGRIF. The CDR3 bases are TGTGCCAGCAGTGATCCCCGGGACAGGGGGAGGATCTTC. Together with reference TRBV25-1 and TRBJ2-1, the CDR3 gives the full variable domain: EADIYQTPRYLVIGTGKKITLECSQTMGHDKMYWYQQDPGMELHLIHYSYGVNSTEKGDLSSESTVSRIRTEHFPLTLESARPSHTSQYLCASSDPRDRGRIFGPGTRLTVL.